These T cell receptor beta chains were read from a single sample in a study of shared T cell receptors in the human thymus. Sequenced by immunoSEQ multiplex PCR; TCRdb stores in-frame clones only, minus some. Found here are about 660,000 clones, around nine tenths of them singletons; the top ten hold around 0.0099%. A further study also used this sample, focusing on human thymus T cells.

Sequencing was carried out using thymocytes. The receptors stem from a boy in the first two years of life with a congenital heart defect. CDR3s include the opening cysteine and the closing phenylalanine or tryptophan. The D gene is left open where the match is weak. Only some rows state a clone size, as once, few, many or a class for expanded clones.

TRBJ2-3 | NA | TRBD2 | TRBV4-1 | TGCGCCAGCAGCCGCCTAGGCGGGAGGGCCCCAGATACGCAGTATTTT | CASSRLGGRAPDTQYF
TRBJ2-1 | NA | NA | TRBV6-1 | TGTGCCAGCAATACAGGGTTAAGGCCCGAGAATGAGCAGTTCTTC | CASNTGLRPENEQFF
TRBJ2-7 | NA | TRBD2 | TRBV11-3 | TGTGCCAGCAGCTCGAAACCGGGCCCCGGGACTAGCGAACTAAAGGACGAGCAGTACTTC | CASSSKPGPGTSELKDEQYF
TRBJ2-1 | NA | NA | TRBV30 | TGTGCCTGCCTGAGCCGAGGGGAGGAATTCGATGAGCAGTTCTTC | CACLSRGEEFDEQFF
TRBJ2-7 | once | NA | TRBV11-2 | TGTGCCAGCAGCTTATTGCTGAGCGAGCAGTACTTC | CASSLLLSEQYF
TRBJ1-1 | once | NA | TRBV27 | TGTGCCAGCAGTTTAGGTCCCCTGGCGGAGATGAACACTGAAGCTTTCTTT | CASSLGPLAEMNTEAFF
TRBJ2-1 | NA | TRBD2 | TRBV27 | TGTGCCAGCAGTCGAGAGCGCGGGAGGGTCTACAATGAGCAGTTCTTC | CASSRERGRVYNEQFF
TRBJ2-4 | NA | TRBD2 | TRBV6-1 | TGTGCCAGCAGGGGGGTGCTAGCGGGGTCGACCATTCAGTACTTC | CASRGVLAGSTIQYF
TRBJ2-1 | NA | TRBD1 | TRBV7-7 | TGTGCTAGCAGCTGGGGACAGGGGATTCAGTTCTTC | CASSWGQGIQFF
TRBJ2-5 | NA | NA | TRBV13 | TGTGCCAGCAGCTTAGCCCCCAACCAAGAGACCCAGTACTTC | CASSLAPNQETQYF
TRBJ2-7 | NA | TRBD1 | TRBV29-1 | TGCAGCGTTGAAGTACTGACAGGGATGACCGACGAGCAGTACTTC | CSVEVLTGMTDEQYF
TRBJ1-2 | once | TRBD1 | TRBV11-2 | TGTGCCAGCAGCCCGCCGGGACAGGGGGCAGCGGATGGCTACACCTTC | CASSPPGQGAADGYTF
TRBJ1-1 | NA | NA | TRBV7-2 | TGTGCCAGCAGCTTAGCGGGACTTCGAAAGGGCACTGAAGCTTTCTTT | CASSLAGLRKGTEAFF
TRBJ2-7 | NA | NA | TRBV27 | TGTGCCAGCAGCAGGACAGACCCCGGCTTCCTCTACGAGCAGTACTTC | CASSRTDPGFLYEQYF
TRBJ2-2 | NA | TRBD2 | TRBV29-1 | TGCAGCGTTGACCAGCGGGAGCCCCCCGGGGAGCTGTTTTTT | CSVDQREPPGELFF
TRBJ2-7 | NA | TRBD1 | TRBV6-5 | TGTGCCAGCAGTTACACTGGCAGGGGGAACTCCTACGAGCAGTACTTC | CASSYTGRGNSYEQYF
TRBJ2-7 | NA | NA | TRBV4-3 | TGCGCCAGCAGCGATAGACGACAGTCCCCCTACGAGCAGTACTTC | CASSDRRQSPYEQYF
TRBJ2-3 | NA | NA | TRBV15 | TGTGCCACCAGCAGAGATGAGACCACACTACACCATACGCAGTATTTT | CATSRDETTLHHTQYF
TRBJ2-1 | NA | NA | TRBV5-1 | TGCGCCAGCAGCTATGACTATGGCCTAGAGAATGAGCAGTTCTTC | CASSYDYGLENEQFF
TRBJ2-7 | NA | TRBD1 | TRBV27 | TGTGCCAGCAGTTTAGGACAGGGTCCCTACGAGCAGTACTTC | CASSLGQGPYEQYF
TRBJ2-3 | few | NA | TRBV5-6 | TGTGCCAGCAGCCCGAACCTTGGAGGGCTGGACGCACGGGTCTCGCAGTATTTT | CASSPNLGGLDARVSQYF
TRBJ1-2 | NA | TRBD1 | TRBV15 | TGTGCCACCAGCGTTGACAGGGGGAGATATGGCTACACCTTC | CATSVDRGRYGYTF
TRBJ2-7 | NA | TRBD2 | TRBV28 | TGTGCCAGCAGTCCCAGGACTAGCGGGATCTCCTACGAGCAGTACTTC | CASSPRTSGISYEQYF
TRBJ2-5 | NA | NA | TRBV9 | TGTGCCAGCAGCGTACTGGCGGGAAGATTAGAGACCCAGTACTTC | CASSVLAGRLETQYF
TRBJ2-5 | NA | TRBD2 | TRBV30 | TGTGCCTGGACCATCGGGACTAGGCAAGAGACCCAGTACTTC | CAWTIGTRQETQYF
TRBJ2-7 | NA | TRBD2 | TRBV7-6 | TGTGCCAGCAGCTCACAAGCGGGATCCTACGAGCAGTACTTC | CASSSQAGSYEQYF
TRBJ2-2 | NA | NA | TRBV18 | TGTGCCAGCTCACCATTCCCGGGAGTACCTTACACCGGGGAGCTGTTTTTT | CASSPFPGVPYTGELFF
TRBJ2-7 | NA | TRBD1 | TRBV11-2 | TGTGCCAGCAGCTTAGGGCCGGGACAGGGCTCCTACGAGCAGTACTTC | CASSLGPGQGSYEQYF
TRBJ2-3 | NA | TRBD2 | TRBV6-1 | TGTGCCAGCAGTGAAGGGAAGCGGGAGAGGCATACGCAGTATTTT | CASSEGKRERHTQYF
TRBJ2-3 | NA | TRBD2 | TRBV2 | TGTGCCAGCAGGGGGACTAGAACCACAGATACGCAGTATTTT | CASRGTRTTDTQYF
TRBJ2-7 | NA | TRBD1 | TRBV18 | TGTGCCAGCTCACCTGAGGCAGGGGGCGCGGGAATCCCCTACGAGCAGTACTTC | CASSPEAGGAGIPYEQYF
TRBJ2-3 | NA | NA | TRBV7-8 | TGTGCCAGCAGCGGTTATTCGGGACTTAGCACAGATACGCAGTATTTT | CASSGYSGLSTDTQYF
TRBJ2-7 | NA | NA | TRBV21-1 | TGTGCCAGCAGCGTATCCTACGAGCAGTACTTC | CASSVSYEQYF
TRBJ2-7 | NA | TRBD1 | TRBV6-5 | TGTGCCAGCAGGCCGTCCCGGGACAGGGGCTACGAGCAGTACTTC | CASRPSRDRGYEQYF
TRBJ2-1 | NA | TRBD2 | TRBV30 | TGTGCCTGGGTTCCACTAGCGGGAGCGGGCAATGAGCAGTTCTTC | CAWVPLAGAGNEQFF
TRBJ2-3 | NA | TRBD2 | TRBV27 | TGTGCCAGCAGTCGGCAGCGGGGTAGCACAGATACGCAGTATTTT | CASSRQRGSTDTQYF